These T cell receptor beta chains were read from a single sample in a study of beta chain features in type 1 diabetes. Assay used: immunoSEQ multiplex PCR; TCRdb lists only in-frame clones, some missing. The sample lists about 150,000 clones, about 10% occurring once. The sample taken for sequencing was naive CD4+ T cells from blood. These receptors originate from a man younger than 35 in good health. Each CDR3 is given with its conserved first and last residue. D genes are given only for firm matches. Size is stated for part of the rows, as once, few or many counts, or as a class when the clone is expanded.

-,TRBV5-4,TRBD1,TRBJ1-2,CASSPGGQGGLIGGYTF,TGTGCCAGCAGCCCCGGGGGACAGGGAGGGCTCATAGGTGGCTACACCTTC
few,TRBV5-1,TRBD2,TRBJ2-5,CASSVALLALETQYF,TGCGCCAGCAGCGTCGCCCTACTAGCGTTGGAGACCCAGTACTTC
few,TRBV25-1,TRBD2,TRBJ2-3,CASSERLAGGTDTQYF,TGTGCCAGCAGTGAGCGTTTGGCGGGGGGTACAGATACGCAGTATTTT
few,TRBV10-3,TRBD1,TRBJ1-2,CAISERTGQDYGYTF,TGTGCCATCAGTGAGAGGACAGGGCAGGACTATGGCTACACCTTC
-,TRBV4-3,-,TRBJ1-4,CASSQVSRTENEKLFF,TGCGCCAGCAGCCAAGTGTCTCGGACAGAGAATGAAAAACTGTTTTTT
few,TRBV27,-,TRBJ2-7,CASRRPGSAYEQYF,TGTGCCAGCAGACGCCCGGGTTCAGCCTACGAGCAGTACTTC
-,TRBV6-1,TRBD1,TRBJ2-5,CASRRDRVWETQYF,TGTGCCAGCAGACGGGACAGGGTTTGGGAGACCCAGTACTTC
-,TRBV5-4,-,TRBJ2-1,CASSLGWSSYNEQFF,TGTGCCAGCAGCTTGGGCTGGAGCTCCTACAATGAGCAGTTCTTC
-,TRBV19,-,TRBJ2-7,CASSTGGPYEQYF,TGTGCCAGTAGTACAGGTGGCCCCTACGAGCAGTACTTC
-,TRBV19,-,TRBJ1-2,CASTGDGYTF,TGTGCCAGTACAGGGGATGGCTACACCTTC
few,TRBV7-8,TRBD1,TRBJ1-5,CASSLWDRRPSNQPQHF,TGTGCCAGCAGCCTTTGGGACAGGAGACCTAGCAATCAGCCCCAGCATTTT
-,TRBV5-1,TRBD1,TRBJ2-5,CASSWDWTGWETQYF,TGCGCCAGCAGCTGGGACTGGACAGGGTGGGAGACCCAGTACTTC
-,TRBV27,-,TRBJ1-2,CASMGVRASGYTF,TGTGCCAGCATGGGAGTAAGGGCTTCGGGCTACACCTTC
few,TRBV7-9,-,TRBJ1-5,CASSPGLEGQPQHF,TGTGCCAGCAGCCCCGGACTAGAGGGTCAGCCCCAGCATTTT